The 7 T cell receptor beta chains given below trace back to one sample, sequenced in a study of shared clonotypes between healthy human individuals. Method: immunoSEQ multiplex PCR; TCRdb's copy keeps in-frame clones and lacks some. The data hold fewer than 1.8 million clones, with about 98.5% observed a single time. Sequencing input: naive CD4+ T cells sorted from blood. Subset meaning: CD45RA+ positively selected. The receptor set was obtained from a man aged 30-40 years in good health.

This chain links TRBV9 with TRBJ2-7; tentatively, D is TRBD1 (6 bases). Between the trimmed V and J ends, which lost 0 bases and 2 bases, there was a span of 18 bases. The CDR3 runs to 17 residues. Germline V gene lookup returns CDR1 SGDLS and CDR2 YYNGEE. CDR3: CASSVGAGRGYPYEQYF. CDR3 coding DNA: TGTGCCAGCAGCGTAGGGGCCGGCAGGGGATACCCCTACGAGCAGTACTTC.

This clone was detected only once. The genes are TRBV29-1 and TRBJ1-4; D unresolved. Trimming took 4 bases from V and 4 from J, leaving 10 bases between them. Germline V lookup: CDR1 SQVTM, CDR2 ANQGSEA. There are 13 residues in the CDR3. CDR3 sequence: CSVGSLDNEKLFF. CDR3 sequence (DNA): TGCAGCGTTGGGTCCCTAGATAATGAAAAACTGTTTTTT.

The rearrangement links TRBV7-3 to TRBJ2-1; 11 bases agree with TRBD2. The V gene end was trimmed by 5 bases and the J gene end by 2 bases; junction bases not matched to a gene: 14. The CDR3 runs 19 residues. CDR1 is SGHTA, CDR2 FQGTGA, per germline. CDR3 residues: CASSVTGTSGPPAYNEQFF. The CDR3 region has the DNA TGTGCCAGCAGCGTCACCGGGACTAGCGGTCCTCCGGCCTACAATGAGCAGTTCTTC.

The rearrangement links TRBV28 to TRBJ1-2, with TRBD1 matching over 8 bases. Germline V gene sequence: CDR1 MDHEN, CDR2 SYDVKM. The CDR3 loop spans 12 amino acids. V dropped 4 bases and J dropped 14; count of bases not matched to a gene: 9. This CDR3 is CASSSTGGFRTF. The CDR3 region has the DNA TGTGCCAGCAGTTCAACAGGGGGTTTTCGGACCTTC.

This clone was counted once. The chain has TRBV5-1 and TRBJ2-1, with D possibly being TRBD2 (5 bases). The length of the CDR3 is 15 residues. The germline V gene encodes CDR1 SGHRS and CDR2 YFSETQ. V lost 0 bases, J lost 6 bases, and 13 bases lay in between. In DNA, the CDR3 is TGCGCCAGCAGCTTGGGACCGGGGTTTCTCAATGAGCAGTTCTTC. Protein sequence: CASSLGPGFLNEQFF.

V is TRBV7-2 and J is TRBJ2-7; 10 positions agree with TRBD2. CDR1 SGHTA and CDR2 FQGNSA come from the germline V gene. CDR3 length: 15 amino acids. With V trimmed by 1 base and J by 0 bases, 0 bases remained unmatched. The chain's CDR3 is CASSLGTSGSYEQYF. The DNA of the CDR3 is TGTGCCAGCAGCTTAGGGACTAGCGGCTCCTACGAGCAGTACTTC.

J is TRBJ1-5 and V is TRBV2, with D perhaps TRBD1 (5 bases). V was shortened by 2 bases and J by 15 bases, with 14 bases between the two germline ends. The CDR3 loop spans 12 amino acids. CDR1 is SNHLY, CDR2 FYNNEI, per germline. The chain's CDR3 is CASSEYGGGGHF. The CDR3 region has the DNA TGTGCCAGCAGTGAATACGGGGGTGGAGGGCATTTT.